Listed here is a single TCR beta chain. Antigen unknown. The germline V gene encodes CDR1 LNHDA and CDR2 SQIVND (reference sequence). The CDR3 runs to 17 residues. V lost 5 bases and J lost 4; bases outside the gene matches: 9. Produced via immunoSEQ multiplex PCR; TCRdb's table is partial and in-frame only. The sample has 110,000 to 150,000 clones; about 88% are singletons. These data belong to a study of cytomegalovirus exposure and HLA in healthy donors. Study as a whole: The approximately 110 validation repertoires used the same platform as the roughly 670 first-cohort repertoires, a later analysis reported.

Broader study findings: The study flagged around 150 TCR beta chains as cytomegalovirus-associated.

These donors were members of the approximately 110-subject validation cohort, a group separate from the roughly 700-subject first cohort. The chain joins TRBV19 to TRBJ1-6, with 9 bases matching TRBD1. This clonotype originated in a woman aged 18-30 years in good health and CMV-seropositive. Sequencing was performed on PBMCs. The CDR3 loop reads CASSFRDRVRYNSPLHF. DNA for the CDR3: TGTGCCAGTAGTTTTCGGGACAGGGTTCGGTATAATTCACCCCTCCACTTT.